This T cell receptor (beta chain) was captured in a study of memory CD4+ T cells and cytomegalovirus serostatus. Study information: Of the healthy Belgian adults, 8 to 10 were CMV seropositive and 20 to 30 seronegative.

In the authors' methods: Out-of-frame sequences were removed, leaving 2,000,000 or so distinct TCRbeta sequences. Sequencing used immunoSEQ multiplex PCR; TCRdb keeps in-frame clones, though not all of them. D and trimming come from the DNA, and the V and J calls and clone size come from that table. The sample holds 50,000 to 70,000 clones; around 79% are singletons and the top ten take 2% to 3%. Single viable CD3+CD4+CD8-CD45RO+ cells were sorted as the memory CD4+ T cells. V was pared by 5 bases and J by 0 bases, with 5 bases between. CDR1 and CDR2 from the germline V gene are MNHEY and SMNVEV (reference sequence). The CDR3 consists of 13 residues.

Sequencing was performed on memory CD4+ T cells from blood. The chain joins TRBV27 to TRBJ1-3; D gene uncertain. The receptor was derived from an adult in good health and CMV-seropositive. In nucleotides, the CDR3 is TGTGCCAGCAGTCCCAACTCTGGAAACACCATATATTTT. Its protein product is CASSPNSGNTIYF.